Given below is one T cell receptor (beta chain) in context. This record belongs to a study of T cell responses to AZD1222 COVID-19 vaccine. Study background: Recipients boosted at about 4 weeks or about 12 weeks are pooled.

The CDR3 covers 15 residues. The germline V gene has CDR1 MDHEN and CDR2 SYDVKM. Trimming stripped 4 bases from V and 2 bases from J, with 15 bases between. The repertoire was sequenced with immunoSEQ multiplex PCR; TCRdb's copy has only in-frame clones and lacks some. The sample has 140,000 or so clones, 70% to 90% seen once. The genes are TRBV28 and TRBJ2-7; D may match TRBD1 or TRBD2 (6 bases each). The receptor's source is an adult in good health. The source was peripheral blood, collected on day 0 of AZD1222 vaccination. CDR3 region: CASSSETRGTYEQYF. The CDR3 bases are TGTGCCAGCAGTTCAGAGACTAGGGGGACCTACGAGCAGTACTTC.